The following is a T cell receptor (beta chain) sequence with its context. In the original processing: Amplification of reference gene primers provided the estimated nucleated cell counts. Clones were sequenced by immunoSEQ multiplex PCR, and TCRdb holds only the in-frame ones, with some missing. That table furnishes V, J and clone size, whereas the DNA furnished D and trimming. The table lists about 200,000 clones, 70% to 90% of them singletons. The germline gives CDR1 LGHDT, CDR2 YNNKEL (reference sequence). The CDR3 spans 16 residues. Deletions cut 5 bases from V and 3 bases from J, with 17 bases between. This sample is drawn from a study of blood T cell repertoires in COVID-19. Study-level information: T cells, B-cell-depleted T cells, or PBMCs provided the cDNA or gDNA that served as material.

Sequenced sample: peripheral blood. This clonotype was obtained from a woman between 40 and 50 years old who had recovered from COVID-19. The chain employs TRBV3-1 (or the pseudogene TRBV3-2) and TRBJ2-1, with D possibly being TRBD2 (6 bases). In DNA form, the CDR3 reads TGTGCCAGCAGCACCCGTCCCGGGGACTTCTACAATGAGCAGTTCTTC. As protein: CASSTRPGDFYNEQFF.